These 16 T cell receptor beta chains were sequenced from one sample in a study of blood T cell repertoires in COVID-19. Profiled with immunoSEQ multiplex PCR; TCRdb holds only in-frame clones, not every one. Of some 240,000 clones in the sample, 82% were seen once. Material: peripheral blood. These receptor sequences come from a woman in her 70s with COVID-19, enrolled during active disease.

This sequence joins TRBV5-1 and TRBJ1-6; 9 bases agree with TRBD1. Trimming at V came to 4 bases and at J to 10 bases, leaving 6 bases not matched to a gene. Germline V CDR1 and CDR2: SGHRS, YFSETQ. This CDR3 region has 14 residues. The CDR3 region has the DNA TGCGCCAGCAGCCTGGGACAGGGCCACTCACCCCTCCACTTT. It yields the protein CASSLGQGHSPLHF.

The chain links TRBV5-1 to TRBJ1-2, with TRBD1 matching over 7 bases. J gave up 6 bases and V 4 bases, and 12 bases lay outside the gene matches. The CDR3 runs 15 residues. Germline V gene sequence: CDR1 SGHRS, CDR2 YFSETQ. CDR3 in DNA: TGCGCCAGCAGCCAGGAAGGGGGCGAGTTGCATGGCTACACCTTC. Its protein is CASSQEGGELHGYTF. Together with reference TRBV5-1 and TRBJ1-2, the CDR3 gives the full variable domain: KAGVTQTPRYLIKTRGQQVTLSCSPISGHRSVSWYQQTPGQGLQFLFEYFSETQRNKGNFPGRFSGRQFSNSRSEMNVSTLELGDSALYLCASSQEGGELHGYTFGSGTRLTVV.

As DNA, the CDR3 is TGCAGTGCTGACAGGAACACTGAAGCTTTCTTT. This translates into CSADRNTEAFF. The chain recombines TRBV20-1 with TRBJ1-1; D may be TRBD1 (5 bases). The CDR3 totals 11 residues. Germline CDR1 reads DFQATT; CDR2 reads SNEGSKA (reference sequence). V was shortened by 5 bases and J by 1 base, with 5 bases between the two germline ends.

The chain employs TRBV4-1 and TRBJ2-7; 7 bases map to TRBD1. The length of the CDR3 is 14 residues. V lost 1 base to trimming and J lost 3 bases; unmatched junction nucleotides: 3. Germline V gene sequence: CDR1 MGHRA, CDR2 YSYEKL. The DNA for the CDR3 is TGCGCCAGCAGCCAAGGGGACAGCAACTACGAGCAGTACTTC. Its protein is CASSQGDSNYEQYF.

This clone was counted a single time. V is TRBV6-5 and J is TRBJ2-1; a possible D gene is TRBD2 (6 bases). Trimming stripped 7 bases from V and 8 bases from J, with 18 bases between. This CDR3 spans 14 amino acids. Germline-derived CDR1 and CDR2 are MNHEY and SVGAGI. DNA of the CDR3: TGTGCCAGCATTACGGCGGGGAGTGGGGATGAGCAGTTCTTC. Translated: CASITAGSGDEQFF.

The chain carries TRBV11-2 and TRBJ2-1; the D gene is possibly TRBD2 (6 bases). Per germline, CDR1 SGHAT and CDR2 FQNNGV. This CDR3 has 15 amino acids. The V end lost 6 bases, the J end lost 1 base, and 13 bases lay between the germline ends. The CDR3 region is CASSRDFGSYNEQFF. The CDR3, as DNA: TGTGCCAGCAGTCGGGACTTCGGGTCCTACAATGAGCAGTTCTTC.

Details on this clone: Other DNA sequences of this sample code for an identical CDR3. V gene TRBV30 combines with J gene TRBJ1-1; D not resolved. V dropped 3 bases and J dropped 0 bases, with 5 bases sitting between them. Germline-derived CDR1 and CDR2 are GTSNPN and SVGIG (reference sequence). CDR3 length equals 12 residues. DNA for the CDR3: TGTGCCTGGAGGGAGATGAACACTGAAGCTTTCTTT. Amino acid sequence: CAWREMNTEAFF.

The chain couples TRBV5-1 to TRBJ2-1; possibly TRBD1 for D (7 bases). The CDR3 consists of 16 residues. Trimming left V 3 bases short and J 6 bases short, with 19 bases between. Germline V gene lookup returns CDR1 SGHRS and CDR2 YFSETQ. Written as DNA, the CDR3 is TGCGCCAGCAGCTCCGGCAGGGGGGTTAGTCTCAATGAGCAGTTCTTC. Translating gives CASSSGRGVSLNEQFF.

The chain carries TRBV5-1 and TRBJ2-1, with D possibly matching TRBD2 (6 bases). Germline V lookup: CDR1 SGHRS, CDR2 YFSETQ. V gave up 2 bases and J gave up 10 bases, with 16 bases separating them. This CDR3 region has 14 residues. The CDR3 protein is CASSLERAVPEQFF. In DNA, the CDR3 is TGCGCCAGCAGCTTAGAGCGGGCCGTCCCCGAGCAGTTCTTC.

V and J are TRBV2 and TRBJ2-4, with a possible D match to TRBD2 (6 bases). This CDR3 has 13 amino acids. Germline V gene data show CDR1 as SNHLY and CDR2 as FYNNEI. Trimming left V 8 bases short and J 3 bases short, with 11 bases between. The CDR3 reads CASGRDNKNIQYF. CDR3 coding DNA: TGTGCCAGCGGGCGGGATAACAAAAACATTCAGTACTTC.

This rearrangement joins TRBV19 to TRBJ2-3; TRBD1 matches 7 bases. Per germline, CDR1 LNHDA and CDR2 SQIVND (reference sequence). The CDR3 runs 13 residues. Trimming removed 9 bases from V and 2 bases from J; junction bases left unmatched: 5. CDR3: CARPTGTTDTQYF. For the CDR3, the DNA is TGTGCCAGACCGACAGGGACCACAGATACGCAGTATTTT. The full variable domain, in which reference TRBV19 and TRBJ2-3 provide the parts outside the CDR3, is DGGITQSPKYLFRKEGQNVTLSCEQNLNHDAMYWYRQDPGQGLRLIYYSQIVNDFQKGDIAEGYSVSREKKESFPLTVTSAQKNPTAFYLCARPTGTTDTQYFGPGTRLTVL.

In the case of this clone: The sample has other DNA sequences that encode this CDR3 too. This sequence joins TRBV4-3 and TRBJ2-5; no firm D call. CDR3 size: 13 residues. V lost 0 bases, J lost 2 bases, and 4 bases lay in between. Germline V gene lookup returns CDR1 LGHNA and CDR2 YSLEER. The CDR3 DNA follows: TGCGCCAGCAGCCAAGATCGGCAAGAGACCCAGTACTTC. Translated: CASSQDRQETQYF.

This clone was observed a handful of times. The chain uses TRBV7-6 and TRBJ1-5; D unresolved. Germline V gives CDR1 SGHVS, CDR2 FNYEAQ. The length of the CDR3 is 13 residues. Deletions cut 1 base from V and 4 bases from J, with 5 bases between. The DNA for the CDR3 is TGTGCCAGCAGCTTAGACTGGAATCAGCCCCAGCATTTT. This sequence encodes CASSLDWNQPQHF.

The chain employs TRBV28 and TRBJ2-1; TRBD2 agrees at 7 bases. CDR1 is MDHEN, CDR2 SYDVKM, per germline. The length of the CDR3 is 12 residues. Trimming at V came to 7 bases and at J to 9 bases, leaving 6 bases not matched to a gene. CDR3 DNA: TGTGCCAGCAACGGCGGGAGTACTGAGCAGTTCTTC. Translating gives CASNGGSTEQFF.

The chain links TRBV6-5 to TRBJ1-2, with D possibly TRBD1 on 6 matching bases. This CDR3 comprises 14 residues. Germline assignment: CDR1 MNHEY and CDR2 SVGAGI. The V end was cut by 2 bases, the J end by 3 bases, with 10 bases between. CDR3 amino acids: CASSYHAGDYGYTF. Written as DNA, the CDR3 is TGTGCCAGCAGTTACCATGCAGGGGACTATGGCTACACCTTC.

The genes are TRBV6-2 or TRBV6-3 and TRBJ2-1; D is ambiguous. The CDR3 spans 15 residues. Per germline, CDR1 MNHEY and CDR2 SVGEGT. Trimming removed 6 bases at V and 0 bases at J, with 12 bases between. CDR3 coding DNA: TGTGCCAGCAGCCTTCTAGGCCCCTCCTACAATGAGCAGTTCTTC. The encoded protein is CASSLLGPSYNEQFF.